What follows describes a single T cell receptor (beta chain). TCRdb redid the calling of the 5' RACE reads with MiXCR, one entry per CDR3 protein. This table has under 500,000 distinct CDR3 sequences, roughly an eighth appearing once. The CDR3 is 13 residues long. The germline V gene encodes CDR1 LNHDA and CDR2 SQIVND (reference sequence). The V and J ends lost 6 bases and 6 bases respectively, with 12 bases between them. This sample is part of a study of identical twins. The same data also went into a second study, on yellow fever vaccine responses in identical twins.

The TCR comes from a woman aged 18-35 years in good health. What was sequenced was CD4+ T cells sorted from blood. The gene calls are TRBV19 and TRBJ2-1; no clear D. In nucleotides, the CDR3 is TGTGCCAGTAGCTACTCGGTGGGCAATGAGCAGTTCTTC. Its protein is CASSYSVGNEQFF.